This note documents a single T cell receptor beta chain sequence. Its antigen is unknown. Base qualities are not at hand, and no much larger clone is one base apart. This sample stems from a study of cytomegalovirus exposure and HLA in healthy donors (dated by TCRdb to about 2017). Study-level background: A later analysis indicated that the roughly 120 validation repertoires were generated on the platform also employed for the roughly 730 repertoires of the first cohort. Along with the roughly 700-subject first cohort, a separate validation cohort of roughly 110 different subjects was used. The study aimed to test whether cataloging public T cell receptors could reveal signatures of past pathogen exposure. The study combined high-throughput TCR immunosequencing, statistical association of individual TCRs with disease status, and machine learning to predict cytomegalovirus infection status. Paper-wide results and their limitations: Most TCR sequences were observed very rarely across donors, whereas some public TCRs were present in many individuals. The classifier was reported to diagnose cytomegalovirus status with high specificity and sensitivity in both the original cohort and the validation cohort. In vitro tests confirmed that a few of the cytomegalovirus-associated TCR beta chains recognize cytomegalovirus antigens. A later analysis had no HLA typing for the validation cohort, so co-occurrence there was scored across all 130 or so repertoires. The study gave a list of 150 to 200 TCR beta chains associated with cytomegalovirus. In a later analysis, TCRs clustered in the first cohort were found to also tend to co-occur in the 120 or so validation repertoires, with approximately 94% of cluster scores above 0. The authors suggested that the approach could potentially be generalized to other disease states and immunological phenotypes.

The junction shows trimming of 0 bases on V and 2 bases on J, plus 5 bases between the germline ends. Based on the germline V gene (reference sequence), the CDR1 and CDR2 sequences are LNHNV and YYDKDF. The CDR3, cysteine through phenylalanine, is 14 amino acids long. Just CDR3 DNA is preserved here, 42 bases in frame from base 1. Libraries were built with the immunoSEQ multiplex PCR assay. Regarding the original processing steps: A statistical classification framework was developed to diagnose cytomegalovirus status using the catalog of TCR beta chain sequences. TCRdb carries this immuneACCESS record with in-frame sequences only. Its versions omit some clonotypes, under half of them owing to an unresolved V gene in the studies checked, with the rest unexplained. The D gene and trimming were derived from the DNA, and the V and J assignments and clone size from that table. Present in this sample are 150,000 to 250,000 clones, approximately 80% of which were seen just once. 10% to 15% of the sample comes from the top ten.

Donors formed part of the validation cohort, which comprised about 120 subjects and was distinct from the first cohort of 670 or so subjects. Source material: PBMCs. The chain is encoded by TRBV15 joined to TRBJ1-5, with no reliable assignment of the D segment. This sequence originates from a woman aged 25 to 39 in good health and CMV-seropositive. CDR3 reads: CATSRDSRNQPQHF. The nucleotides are TGTGCCACCAGCAGAGACAGTCGCAATCAGCCCCAGCATTTT.